The TCR beta chain described here comes from a study of early stage breast cancer tumors. To note about this clone: What it binds is unknown.

Findings and caveats of the study: Blood repertoires resembled normal breast more than tumor.

Each sample had two DNA replicates, approximately 0.49 ug blood or roughly 1.5 ug tissue. The assay was immunoSEQ multiplex PCR, and TCRdb's table has in-frame clones only and misses some. The repertoire holds roughly 53,000 clones, with 90% to 95% as singletons. This CDR3 spans 14 amino acids. Germline V gene lookup returns CDR1 MRHNA and CDR2 SNTAGT. The V and J ends lost 3 bases and 7 bases, in that order; junction bases with no gene match: 6. The material sequenced was blood. This chain uses TRBV6-4 with TRBJ1-1, with 9 bases aligning to TRBD1. This TCR came from a person aged 70 to 85 with breast cancer. The chain's CDR3 is CASSESQGAGEAFF. CDR3 nucleotide sequence: TGTGCCAGCAGTGAGTCACAGGGGGCAGGTGAAGCTTTCTTT.